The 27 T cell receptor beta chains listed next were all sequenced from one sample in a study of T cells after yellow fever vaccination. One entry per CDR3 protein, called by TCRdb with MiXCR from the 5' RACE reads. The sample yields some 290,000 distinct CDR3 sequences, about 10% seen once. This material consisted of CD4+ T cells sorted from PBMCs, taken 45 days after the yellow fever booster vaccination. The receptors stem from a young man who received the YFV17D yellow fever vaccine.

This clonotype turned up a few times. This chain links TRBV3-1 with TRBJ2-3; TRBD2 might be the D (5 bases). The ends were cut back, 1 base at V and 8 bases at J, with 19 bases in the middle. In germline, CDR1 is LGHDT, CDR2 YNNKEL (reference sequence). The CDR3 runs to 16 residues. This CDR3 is CASSQVGSGIKATQYF. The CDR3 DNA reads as TGTGCCAGCAGCCAAGTCGGGTCGGGAATTAAGGCTACGCAGTATTTT.

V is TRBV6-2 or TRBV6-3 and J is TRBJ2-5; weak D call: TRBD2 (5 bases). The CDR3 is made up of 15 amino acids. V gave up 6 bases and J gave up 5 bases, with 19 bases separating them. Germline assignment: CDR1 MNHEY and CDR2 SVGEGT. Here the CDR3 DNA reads TGTGCCAGCAGCCAGCCCTTAGCCGGGGTCGAGACCCAGTACTTC. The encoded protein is CASSQPLAGVETQYF.

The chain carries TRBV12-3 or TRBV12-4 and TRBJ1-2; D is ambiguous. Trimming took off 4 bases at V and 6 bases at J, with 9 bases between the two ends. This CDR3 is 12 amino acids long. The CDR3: CASSSGSHGYTF. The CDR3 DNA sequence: TGTGCCAGCAGTTCCGGGTCTCATGGCTACACCTTC.

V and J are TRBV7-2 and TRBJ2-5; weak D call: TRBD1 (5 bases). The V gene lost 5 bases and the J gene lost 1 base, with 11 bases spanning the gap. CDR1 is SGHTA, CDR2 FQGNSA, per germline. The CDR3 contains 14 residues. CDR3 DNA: TGTGCCAGCAGCCCCTGGACACCCCAAGAGACCCAGTACTTC. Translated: CASSPWTPQETQYF.

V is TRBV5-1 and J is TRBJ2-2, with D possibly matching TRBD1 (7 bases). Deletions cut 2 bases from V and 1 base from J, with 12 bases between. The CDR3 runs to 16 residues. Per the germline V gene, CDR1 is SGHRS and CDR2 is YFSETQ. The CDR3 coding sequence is TGCGCCAGCAGCTTAAACAGGGGAGGGAACACCGGGGAGCTGTTTTTT. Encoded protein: CASSLNRGGNTGELFF.

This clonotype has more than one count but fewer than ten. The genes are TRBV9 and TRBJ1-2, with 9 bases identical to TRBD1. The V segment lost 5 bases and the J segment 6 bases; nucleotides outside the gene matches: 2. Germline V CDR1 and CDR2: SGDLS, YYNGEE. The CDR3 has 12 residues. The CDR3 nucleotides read TGTGCCAGCAGACAGGGGGCCGATGGCTACACCTTC. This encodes CASRQGADGYTF.

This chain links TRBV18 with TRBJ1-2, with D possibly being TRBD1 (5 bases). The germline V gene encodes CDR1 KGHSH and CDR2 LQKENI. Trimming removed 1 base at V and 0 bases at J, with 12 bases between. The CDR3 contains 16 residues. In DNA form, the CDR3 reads TGTGCCAGCTCACCACTGGACGACAGTGCTAACTATGGCTACACCTTC. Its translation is CASSPLDDSANYGYTF. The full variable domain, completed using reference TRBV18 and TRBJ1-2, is NAGVMQNPRHLVRRRGQEARLRCSPMKGHSHVYWYRQLPEEGLKFMVYLQKENIIDESGMPKERFSAEFPKEGPSILRIQQVVRGDSAAYFCASSPLDDSANYGYTFGSGTRLTVV.

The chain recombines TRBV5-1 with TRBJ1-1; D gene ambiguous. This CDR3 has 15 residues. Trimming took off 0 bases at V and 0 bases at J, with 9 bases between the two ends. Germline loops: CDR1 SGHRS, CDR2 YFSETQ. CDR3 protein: CASSLVRGMNTEAFF. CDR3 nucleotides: TGCGCCAGCAGCTTGGTTCGGGGAATGAACACTGAAGCTTTCTTT.

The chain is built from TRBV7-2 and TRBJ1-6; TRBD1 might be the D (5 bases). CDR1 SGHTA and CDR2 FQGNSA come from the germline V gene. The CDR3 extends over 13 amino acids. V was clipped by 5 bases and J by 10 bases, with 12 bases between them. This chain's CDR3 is CASSAGTGSPLHF. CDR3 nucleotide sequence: TGTGCCAGCAGCGCCGGGACGGGGTCACCCCTCCACTTT.

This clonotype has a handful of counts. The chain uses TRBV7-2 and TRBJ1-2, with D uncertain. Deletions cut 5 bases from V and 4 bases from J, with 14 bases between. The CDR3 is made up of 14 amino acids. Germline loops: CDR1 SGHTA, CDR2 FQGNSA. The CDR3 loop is CASSAALGPYGYTF. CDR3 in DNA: TGTGCCAGCAGCGCTGCTTTAGGGCCCTATGGCTACACCTTC. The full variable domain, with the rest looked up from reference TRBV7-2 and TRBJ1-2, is GAGVSQSPSNKVTEKGKDVELRCDPISGHTALYWYRQSLGQGLEFLIYFQGNSAPDKSGLPSDRFSAERTGGSVSTLTIQRTQQEDSAVYLCASSAALGPYGYTFGSGTRLTVV.

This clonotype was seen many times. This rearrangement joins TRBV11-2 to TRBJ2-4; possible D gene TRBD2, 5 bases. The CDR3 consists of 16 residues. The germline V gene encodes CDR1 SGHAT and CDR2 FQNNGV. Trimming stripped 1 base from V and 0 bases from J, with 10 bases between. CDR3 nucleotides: TGTGCCAGCAGCTTAGTGGTCGGGATAGCCAAAAACATTCAGTACTTC. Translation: CASSLVVGIAKNIQYF. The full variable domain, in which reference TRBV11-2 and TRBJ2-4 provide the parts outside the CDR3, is EAGVAQSPRYKIIEKRQSVAFWCNPISGHATLYWYQQILGQGPKLLIQFQNNGVVDDSQLPKDRFSAERLKGVDSTLKIQPAKLEDSAVYLCASSLVVGIAKNIQYFGAGTRLSVL.

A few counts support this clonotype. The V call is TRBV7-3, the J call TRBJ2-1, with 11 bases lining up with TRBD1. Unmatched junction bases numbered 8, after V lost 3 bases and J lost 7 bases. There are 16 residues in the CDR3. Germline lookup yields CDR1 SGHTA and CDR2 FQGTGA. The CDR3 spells CASSFPGDRGMNEQFF. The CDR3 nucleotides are TGTGCCAGCAGCTTCCCCGGGGACAGGGGGATGAATGAGCAGTTCTTC.

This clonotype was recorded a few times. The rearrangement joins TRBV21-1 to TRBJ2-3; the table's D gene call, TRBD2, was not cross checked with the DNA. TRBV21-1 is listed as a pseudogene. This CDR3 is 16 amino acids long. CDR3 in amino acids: CATPRSLRGGRGTQYF. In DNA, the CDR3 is TGTGCCACCCCGCGGTCTCTTCGGGGGGGCCGCGGTACGCAGTATTTT.

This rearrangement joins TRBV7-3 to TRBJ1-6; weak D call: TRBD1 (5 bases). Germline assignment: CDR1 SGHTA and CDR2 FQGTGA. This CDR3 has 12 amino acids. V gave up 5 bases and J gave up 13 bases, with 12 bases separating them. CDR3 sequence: CASSDQGGPLHF. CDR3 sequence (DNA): TGTGCCAGCAGCGACCAGGGTGGGCCCCTCCACTTT.

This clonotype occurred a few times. CDR3 in amino acids: CASSTGSQPQHF. The CDR3 DNA reads as TGTGCCAGCAGTACAGGGTCTCAGCCCCAGCATTTT. The chain has TRBV27 and TRBJ1-5; TRBD1 is a possible D gene (6 bases). Germline CDR1 is MNHEY and CDR2 is SMNVEV (reference sequence). Trimming left V 5 bases short and J 6 bases short, with 8 bases between. The CDR3 length is 12 residues.

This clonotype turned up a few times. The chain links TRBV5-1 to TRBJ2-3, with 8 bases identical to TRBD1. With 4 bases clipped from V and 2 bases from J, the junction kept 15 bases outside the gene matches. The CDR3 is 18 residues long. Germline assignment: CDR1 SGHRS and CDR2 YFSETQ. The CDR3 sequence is CASSQGQAGSGVTDTQYF. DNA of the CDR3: TGCGCCAGCAGCCAGGGACAGGCAGGGTCCGGGGTCACAGATACGCAGTATTTT. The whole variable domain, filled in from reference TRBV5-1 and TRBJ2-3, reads KAGVTQTPRYLIKTRGQQVTLSCSPISGHRSVSWYQQTPGQGLQFLFEYFSETQRNKGNFPGRFSGRQFSNSRSEMNVSTLELGDSALYLCASSQGQAGSGVTDTQYFGPGTRLTVL.

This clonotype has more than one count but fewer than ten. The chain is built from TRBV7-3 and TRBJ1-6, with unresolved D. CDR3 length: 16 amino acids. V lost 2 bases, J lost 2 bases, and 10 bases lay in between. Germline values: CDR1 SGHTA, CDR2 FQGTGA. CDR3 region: CASSLLGRAYNSPLHF. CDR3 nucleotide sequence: TGTGCCAGCAGCTTATTGGGGAGAGCCTATAATTCACCCCTCCACTTT. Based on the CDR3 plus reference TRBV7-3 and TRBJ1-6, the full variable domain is GAGVSQTPSNKVTEKGKYVELRCDPISGHTALYWYRQSLGQGPEFLIYFQGTGAADDSGLPNDRFFAVRPEGSVSTLKIQRTERGDSAVYLCASSLLGRAYNSPLHFGNGTRLTVT.

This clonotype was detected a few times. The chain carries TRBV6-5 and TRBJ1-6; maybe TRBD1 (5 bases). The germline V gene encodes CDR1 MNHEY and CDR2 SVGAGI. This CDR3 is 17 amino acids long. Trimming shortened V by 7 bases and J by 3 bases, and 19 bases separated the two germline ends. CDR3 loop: CASTLTGAPSYNSPLHF. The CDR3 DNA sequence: TGTGCCAGCACTTTAACCGGGGCACCAAGCTATAATTCACCCCTCCACTTT.

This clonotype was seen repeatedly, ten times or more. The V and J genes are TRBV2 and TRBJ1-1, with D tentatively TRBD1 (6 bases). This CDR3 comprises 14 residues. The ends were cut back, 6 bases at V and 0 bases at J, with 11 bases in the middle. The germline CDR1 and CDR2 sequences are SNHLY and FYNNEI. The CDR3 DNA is TGTGCCAGCAGCAGGGACATCATGAACACTGAAGCTTTCTTT. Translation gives CASSRDIMNTEAFF.

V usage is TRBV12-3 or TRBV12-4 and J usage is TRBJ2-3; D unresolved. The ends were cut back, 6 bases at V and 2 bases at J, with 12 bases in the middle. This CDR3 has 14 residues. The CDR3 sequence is CASSRNDFTDTQYF. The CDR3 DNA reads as TGTGCCAGCAGCCGGAATGATTTCACAGATACGCAGTATTTT.

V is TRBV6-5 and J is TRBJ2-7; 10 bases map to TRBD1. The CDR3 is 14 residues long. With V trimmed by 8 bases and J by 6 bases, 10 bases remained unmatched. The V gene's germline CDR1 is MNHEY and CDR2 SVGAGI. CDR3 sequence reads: CASGPRDRGSEQYF. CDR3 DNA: TGTGCCAGCGGCCCCCGGGACAGGGGCTCCGAGCAGTACTTC.

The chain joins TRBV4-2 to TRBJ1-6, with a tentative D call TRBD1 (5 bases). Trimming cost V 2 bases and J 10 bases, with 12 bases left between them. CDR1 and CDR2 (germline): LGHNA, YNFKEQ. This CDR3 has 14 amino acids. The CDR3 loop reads CASSQITKGSPLHF. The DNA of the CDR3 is TGTGCCAGCAGCCAAATTACCAAGGGGTCACCCCTCCACTTT.

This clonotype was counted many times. CDR3 in DNA: TGTGCCAGCAGGCGATTCGGGGGCCAAGGAAACTACGAGCAGTACTTC. It specifies CASRRFGGQGNYEQYF. J is TRBJ2-7 and V is TRBV6-5; D may correspond to TRBD1 or TRBD2 (6 bases each). The CDR3 is made up of 16 amino acids. In germline, CDR1 is MNHEY, CDR2 SVGAGI. Trimming stripped 6 bases from V and 3 bases from J, with 21 bases between.

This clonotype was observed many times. CDR3 amino acids: CASSPAVSYEQYF. CDR3 sequence (DNA): TGTGCCAGCAGCCCGGCGGTGTCCTACGAGCAGTACTTC. The chain employs TRBV14 and TRBJ2-7, with no clear D. Trimming stripped 4 bases from V and 1 base from J, with 8 bases between. CDR1 SGHDN and CDR2 FVKESK come from the germline V gene. The CDR3 contains 13 residues. The entire variable domain, with the rest obtained from reference TRBV14 and TRBJ2-7, is as follows: EAGVTQFPSHSVIEKGQTVTLRCDPISGHDNLYWYRRVMGKEIKFLLHFVKESKQDESGMPNNRFLAERTGGTYSTLKVQPAELEDSGVYFCASSPAVSYEQYFGPGTRLTVT.

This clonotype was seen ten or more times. This CDR3 is CASSQAREQFF. Written as DNA, the CDR3 is TGTGCCAGCAGCCAAGCCCGGGAGCAGTTCTTC. The J gene is TRBJ2-1, the V gene TRBV3-1; D gene ambiguous. Trimming stripped 1 base from V and 10 bases from J, with 5 bases between. Germline assignment: CDR1 LGHDT and CDR2 YNNKEL (reference sequence). This CDR3 is built from 11 residues.

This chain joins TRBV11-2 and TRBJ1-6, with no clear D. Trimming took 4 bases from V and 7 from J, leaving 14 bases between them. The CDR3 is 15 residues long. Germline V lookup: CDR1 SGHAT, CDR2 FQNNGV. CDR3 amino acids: CASSSLGIGNSPLHF. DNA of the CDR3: TGTGCCAGCAGCTCTCTGGGGATTGGGAATTCACCCCTCCACTTT. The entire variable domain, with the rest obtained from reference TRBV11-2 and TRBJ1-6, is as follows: EAGVAQSPRYKIIEKRQSVAFWCNPISGHATLYWYQQILGQGPKLLIQFQNNGVVDDSQLPKDRFSAERLKGVDSTLKIQPAKLEDSAVYLCASSSLGIGNSPLHFGNGTRLTVT.

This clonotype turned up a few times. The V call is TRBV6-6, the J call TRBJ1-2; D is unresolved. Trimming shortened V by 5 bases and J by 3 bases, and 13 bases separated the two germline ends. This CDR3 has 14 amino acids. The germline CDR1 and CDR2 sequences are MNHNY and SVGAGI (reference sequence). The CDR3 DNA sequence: TGTGCCAGCAGTCCACCGGGAGGTGACTATGGCTACACCTTC. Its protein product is CASSPPGGDYGYTF.